One sample yielded the 10 T cell receptor beta chains listed below, sequenced in a study of CD8+CD57+ T cells in acquired aplastic anemia. TCR beta VDJ and CDR3 were profiled, and genomic DNA was the template. Each CDR3 protein gets one entry after TCRdb re-called the reads with MiXCR. The repertoire consists of about 130,000 distinct CDR3 sequences, with 48% occurring once and the leading ten covering 2% to 3%. The sequencing input was sorted CD4+, CD8+, or CD8+CD57+ T cells (not recorded which) from PBMCs. The receptors derive from a human donor in good health, serving as a control.

As concerns this clonotype: A much larger clone sits a single nucleotide away, making a read error possible. The V gene is TRBV10-3, the J gene TRBJ2-1; D is perhaps TRBD2 (5 bases). Trimming removed 6 bases at V and 1 base at J, with 16 bases between. Per the germline V gene, CDR1 is ENHRY and CDR2 is SYGVKD. The CDR3 is made up of 16 amino acids. The CDR3 reads CAISRAQPGSYNEQFF. The CDR3 nucleotides are TGTGCCATCAGCAGAGCGCAGCCGGGGTCCTACAATGAGCAGTTCTTC.

This clonotype was recorded many times. The chain recombines TRBV11-2 with TRBJ2-1; tentatively, D is TRBD1 (7 bases). There are 14 residues in the CDR3. Germline assignment: CDR1 SGHAT and CDR2 FQNNGV. Trimming removed 4 bases at V and 8 bases at J, with 15 bases between. CDR3 in amino acids: CASSWGVTGDEQFF. In DNA form, the CDR3 reads TGTGCCAGCAGCTGGGGGGTTACAGGGGATGAGCAGTTCTTC.

This clonotype was seen many times. The chain links TRBV7-2 to TRBJ2-3; no firm D call. Trimming took off 2 bases at V and 6 bases at J, with 6 bases between the two ends. The germline gives CDR1 SGHTA, CDR2 FQGNSA. This CDR3 has 12 amino acids. The DNA for the CDR3 is TGTGCCAGCAGCTTAATTTGGGATACGCAGTATTTT. Translated: CASSLIWDTQYF. The full variable domain, with the rest looked up from reference TRBV7-2 and TRBJ2-3, is GAGVSQSPSNKVTEKGKDVELRCDPISGHTALYWYRQSLGQGLEFLIYFQGNSAPDKSGLPSDRFSAERTGGSVSTLTIQRTQQEDSAVYLCASSLIWDTQYFGPGTRLTVL.

This clonotype has a count of ten or more. The chain joins TRBV4-3 to TRBJ2-5; the match to TRBD2 covers 13 bases. V shed 1 base and J 3 bases; nucleotides not matched to a gene: 8. CDR3 length: 18 residues. From germline, CDR1 is LGHNA and CDR2 YSLEER. The CDR3: CASSQGVPGLAGEETQYF. CDR3 sequence (DNA): TGCGCCAGCAGCCAAGGGGTGCCAGGACTAGCGGGGGAAGAGACCCAGTACTTC.

Of note for this clonotype: Given a much more abundant clone one base away, this may be a read error. The chain uses TRBV4-3 and TRBJ2-1; D is ambiguous. The CDR3 extends over 15 amino acids. From germline, CDR1 is LGHNA and CDR2 YSLEER. In DNA form, the CDR3 reads TGCGCCAGCATCCAAGATGATGCAGGCTACAATGAGCAGTTCTTC. This sequence encodes CASIQDDAGYNEQFF.

The sample holds many counts of this clonotype. The chain employs TRBV12-3 or TRBV12-4 and TRBJ2-3, with TRBD2 matching over 11 bases. The CDR3 is 15 residues long. V lost 4 bases, J lost 4 bases, and 4 bases stayed unmatched. The DNA of the CDR3 is TGTGCCAGCAGTTATCGGACTAGCGGGTCAGATACGCAGTATTTT. Translated, it gives CASSYRTSGSDTQYF.

The gene calls are TRBV9 and TRBJ2-2, with a possible D match to TRBD2 (6 bases). The V gene's germline CDR1 is SGDLS and CDR2 YYNGEE. The CDR3 consists of 14 residues. V was clipped by 3 bases and J by 2 bases, with 8 bases between them. The CDR3 DNA is TGTGCCAGCAGCGACGGGAGCAACACCGGGGAGCTGTTTTTT. It yields the protein CASSDGSNTGELFF.

This sequence joins TRBV4-2 and TRBJ2-3; possibly TRBD1 or TRBD2 for D (6 bases each). V was clipped by 4 bases and J by 4 bases, with 15 bases between them. The CDR3 spans 15 residues. Per the germline V gene, CDR1 is LGHNA and CDR2 is YNFKEQ. CDR3 in amino acids: CASSPEVGGPDTQYF. The CDR3 DNA reads TGTGCCAGCAGCCCAGAAGTGGGGGGCCCAGATACGCAGTATTTT.

The CDR3 bases are TGTGCCATCAGTGAAAGTCGGGGTAGCGGGGGGGCCCAAGATACGCAGTATTTT. Translating it yields CAISESRGSGGAQDTQYF. The chain has TRBV10-3 and TRBJ2-3, with TRBD2 matching over 11 bases. The ends lost 3 bases at V and 5 bases at J; junction bases unmatched: 13. Germline-derived CDR1 and CDR2 are ENHRY and SYGVKD. The CDR3 extends over 18 amino acids.

The CDR3 DNA reads TGCAGCGTCCGACTAGCGGGAGGGCCTAGAACCTACGAGCAGTACTTC. It translates to CSVRLAGGPRTYEQYF. The chain joins TRBV29-1 to TRBJ2-7, with 14 bases identical to TRBD2. CDR3 length: 16 residues. CDR1 is SQVTM, CDR2 ANQGSEA, per germline. V lost 6 bases to trimming and J lost 2 bases; unmatched junction nucleotides: 9.